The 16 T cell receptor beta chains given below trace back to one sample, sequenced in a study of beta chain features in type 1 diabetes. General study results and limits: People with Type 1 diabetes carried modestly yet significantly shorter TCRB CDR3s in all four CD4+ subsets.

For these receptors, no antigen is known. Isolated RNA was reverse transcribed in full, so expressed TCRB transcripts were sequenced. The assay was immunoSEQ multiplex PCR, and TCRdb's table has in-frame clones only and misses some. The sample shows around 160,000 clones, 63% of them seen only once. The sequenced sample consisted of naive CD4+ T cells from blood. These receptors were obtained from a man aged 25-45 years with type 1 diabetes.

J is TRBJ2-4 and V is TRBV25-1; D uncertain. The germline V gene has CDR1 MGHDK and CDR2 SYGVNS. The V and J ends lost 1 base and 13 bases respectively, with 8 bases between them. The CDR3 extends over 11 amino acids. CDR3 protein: CASSESTAQYF. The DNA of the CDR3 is TGTGCCAGCAGTGAATCTACAGCGCAGTACTTC.

Here the CDR3 DNA reads TGTGCCAGCAAGGCGGTGTCCTATAATTCACCCCTCCACTTT. It codes for CASKAVSYNSPLHF. The rearrangement links TRBV28 to TRBJ1-6; D not resolved. V gave up 7 bases and J gave up 1 base, with 8 bases separating them. This CDR3 spans 14 amino acids. Germline V gene lookup returns CDR1 MDHEN and CDR2 SYDVKM. Looking up the rest from reference TRBV28 and TRBJ1-6 gives the full variable domain: DVKVTQSSRYLVKRTGEKVFLECVQDMDHENMFWYRQDPGLGLRLIYFSYDVKMKEKGDIPEGYSVSREKKERFSLILESASTNQTSMYLCASKAVSYNSPLHFGNGTRLTVT.

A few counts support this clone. For the CDR3, the DNA is TGTGCCAGCAGTACGAATGACGCCTCCTACGAGCAGTACTTC. It yields the protein CASSTNDASYEQYF. The J gene is TRBJ2-7, the V gene TRBV6-5, with D unclear. V was trimmed by 5 bases and J by 0 bases, leaving 11 bases between them. CDR3 length equals 14 residues. Germline V gene lookup returns CDR1 MNHEY and CDR2 SVGAGI.

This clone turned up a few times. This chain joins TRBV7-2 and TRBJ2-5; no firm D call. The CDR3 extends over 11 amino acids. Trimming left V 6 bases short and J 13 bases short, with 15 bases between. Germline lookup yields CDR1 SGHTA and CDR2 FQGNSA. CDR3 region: CASSFNRRSYF. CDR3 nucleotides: TGTGCCAGCAGTTTTAATCGGCGCTCGTACTTC.

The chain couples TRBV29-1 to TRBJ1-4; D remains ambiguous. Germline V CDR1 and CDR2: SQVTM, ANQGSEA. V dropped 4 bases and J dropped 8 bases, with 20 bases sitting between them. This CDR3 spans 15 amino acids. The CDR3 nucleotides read TGCAGCGTTGCGACCCAAGCTAAGGCCAGGGAAAAACTGTTTTTT. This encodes CSVATQAKAREKLFF.

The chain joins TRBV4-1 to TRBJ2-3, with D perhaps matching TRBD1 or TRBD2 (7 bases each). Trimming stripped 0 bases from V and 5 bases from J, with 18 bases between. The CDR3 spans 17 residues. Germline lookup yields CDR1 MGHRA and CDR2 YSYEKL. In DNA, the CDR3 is TGCGCCAGCAGCCAAGATAGGGGAGGGACAGTCGAAGATACGCAGTATTTT. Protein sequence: CASSQDRGGTVEDTQYF.

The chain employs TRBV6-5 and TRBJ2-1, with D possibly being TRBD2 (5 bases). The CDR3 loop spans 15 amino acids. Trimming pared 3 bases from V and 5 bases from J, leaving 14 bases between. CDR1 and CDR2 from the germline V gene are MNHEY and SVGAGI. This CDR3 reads CASSYLGSLDNEQFF. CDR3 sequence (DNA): TGTGCCAGCAGTTATTTGGGGAGCCTTGACAATGAGCAGTTCTTC.

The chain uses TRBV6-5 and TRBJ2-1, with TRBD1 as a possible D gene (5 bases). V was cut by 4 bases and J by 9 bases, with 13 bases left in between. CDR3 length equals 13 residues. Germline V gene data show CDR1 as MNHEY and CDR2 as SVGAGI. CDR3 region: CASSSLDSPEQFF. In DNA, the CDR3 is TGTGCCAGCAGTTCCCTAGACAGCCCTGAGCAGTTCTTC.

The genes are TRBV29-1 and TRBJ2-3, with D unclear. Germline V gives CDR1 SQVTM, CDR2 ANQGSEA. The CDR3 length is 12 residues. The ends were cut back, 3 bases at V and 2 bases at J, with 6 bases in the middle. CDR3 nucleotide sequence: TGCAGCGTTGATCTGGTCACAGATACGCAGTATTTT. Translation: CSVDLVTDTQYF.

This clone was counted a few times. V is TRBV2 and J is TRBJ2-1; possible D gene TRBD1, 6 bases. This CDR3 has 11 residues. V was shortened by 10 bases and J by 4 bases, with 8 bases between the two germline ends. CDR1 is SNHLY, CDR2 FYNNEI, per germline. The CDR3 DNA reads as TGTGCCACGACAGGATACAATGAGCAGTTCTTC. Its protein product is CATTGYNEQFF.

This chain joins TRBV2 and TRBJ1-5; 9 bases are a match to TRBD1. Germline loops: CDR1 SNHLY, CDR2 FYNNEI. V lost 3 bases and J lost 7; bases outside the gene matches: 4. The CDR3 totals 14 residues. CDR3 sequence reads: CASSDTGGRQPQHF. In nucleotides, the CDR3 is TGTGCCAGCAGTGACACAGGGGGCAGGCAGCCCCAGCATTTT.

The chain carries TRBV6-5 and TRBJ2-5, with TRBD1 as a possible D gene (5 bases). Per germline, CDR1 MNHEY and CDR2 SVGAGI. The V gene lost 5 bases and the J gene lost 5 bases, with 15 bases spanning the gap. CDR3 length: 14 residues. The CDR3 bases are TGTGCCAGCAGTACGGACAATCTGGTGGAGACCCAGTACTTC. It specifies CASSTDNLVETQYF.

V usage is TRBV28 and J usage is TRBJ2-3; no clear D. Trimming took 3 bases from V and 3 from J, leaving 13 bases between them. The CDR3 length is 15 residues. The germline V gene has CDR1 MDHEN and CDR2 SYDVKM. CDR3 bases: TGTGCCAGCAGTTTGGTAAGGATCGGTACAGATACGCAGTATTTT. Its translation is CASSLVRIGTDTQYF.

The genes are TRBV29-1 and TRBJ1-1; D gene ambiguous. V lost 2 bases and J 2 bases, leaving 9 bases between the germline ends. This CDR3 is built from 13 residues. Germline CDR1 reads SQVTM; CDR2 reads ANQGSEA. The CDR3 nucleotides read TGCAGCGTTGAACAACTGTTTAACACTGAAGCTTTCTTT. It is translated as CSVEQLFNTEAFF.

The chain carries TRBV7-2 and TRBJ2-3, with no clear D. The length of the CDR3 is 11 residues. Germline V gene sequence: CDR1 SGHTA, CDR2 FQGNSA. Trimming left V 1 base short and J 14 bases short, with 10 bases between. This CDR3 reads CASSLGGEWYF. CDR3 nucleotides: TGTGCCAGCAGCTTAGGCGGAGAGTGGTATTTT.

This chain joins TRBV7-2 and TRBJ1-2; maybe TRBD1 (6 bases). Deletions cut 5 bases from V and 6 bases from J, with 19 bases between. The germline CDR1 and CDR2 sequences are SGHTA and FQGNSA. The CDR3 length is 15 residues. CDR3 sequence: CASSAEQGSSHGYTF. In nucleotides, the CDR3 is TGTGCCAGCAGCGCCGAACAGGGAAGTAGCCATGGCTACACCTTC.